The clone carrying this TCR beta chain was detected many times. The antigen is not known. V lost 1 base and J 3 bases, leaving 12 bases between the germline ends. CDR3 length: 15 residues. Germline V gene sequence: CDR1 GTSNPN, CDR2 SVGIG (reference sequence). Follow-up blood was drawn about 14 weeks, roughly three months, after antiretroviral therapy began. All unsorted peripheral T cells were captured because whole blood was used without fractionation. These data belong to a study of HIV-infected patients and healthy controls. General observations from the study: Significantly higher mean Gini indices appeared in HIV-infected repertoires, possibly reflecting oligoclonality.

Alpha and beta constant-region primers primed reverse transcription of around 0.5 ug RNA. Using multiplexing indices, alpha and beta chain libraries were generated apart by chain-specific third strand synthesis. MiXCR, applied by TCRdb to the 5' RACE reads, yields one record per CDR3 protein. The profile shows 8,000 to 9,000 distinct CDR3 sequences, roughly 9.1% of them singletons. The sequencing here drew on blood, taken during antiretroviral therapy. The chain combines TRBV30 with TRBJ2-2; D is possibly TRBD2 (7 bases). The origin of this receptor is an adult with HIV infection. The CDR3 region has the DNA TGTGCCTGGAGTGCTGCGGGGGCGGACACCGGGGAGCTGTTTTTT. Its protein product is CAWSAAGADTGELFF.